These T cell receptor beta chains were read from a single sample in a study of identical twins. TCRdb recomputed calls from the 5' RACE reads with MiXCR, one row per CDR3 protein. The sample yields roughly 260,000 distinct CDR3 sequences, 7.5% seen once. The data also belong to a second study, concerning yellow fever vaccine responses in identical twins.

The sample was CD8+ T cells sorted from blood. These receptors all stem from a woman younger than 35 in good health. Both conserved end residues are part of each CDR3. The D gene is left open where the match is weak. Clone size appears in some rows only: once, few, many, or a class for an expanded clone.

CDR3 DNA	CDR3 protein	D gene	clone size	V gene	CDR3 length	J gene
TGTGCCAGCAGTTTTTCAGGCTTTGGCACAGATACGCAGTATTTT	CASSFSGFGTDTQYF	.	.	TRBV12-3/TRBV12-4	15	TRBJ2-3
TGCAGTGTCCTACCGGGACACGAGGACTATGGCTACACCTTC	CSVLPGHEDYGYTF	.	.	TRBV20-1	14	TRBJ1-2
TGCGCCAGCAGGATAGAAGGGACGGGAATCACAGATACGCAGTATTTT	CASRIEGTGITDTQYF	.	many	TRBV5-1	16	TRBJ2-3
TGTGCCAGCAGCGTAGATCCTAGCGGGAGCTCCTACAATGAGCAGTTCTTC	CASSVDPSGSSYNEQFF	TRBD2	few	TRBV9	17	TRBJ2-1
TGCAGCGTTGATGGGGTAGCGGGGCACCTAAACATTCAGTACTTC	CSVDGVAGHLNIQYF	TRBD2	many	TRBV29-1	15	TRBJ2-4
TGTGCCAGCAGCCGGGAGCCGGACTACAATGAGCAGTTCTTC	CASSREPDYNEQFF	.	many	TRBV6-4	14	TRBJ2-1
TGTGCCAGCAGTGCTATCGGGACAGAACTTAACTATGGCTACACCTTC	CASSAIGTELNYGYTF	TRBD1	.	TRBV2	16	TRBJ1-2
TGTGCCAGCAGTCGAGAGACTAGGCAAGAGACCCAGTACTTC	CASSRETRQETQYF	.	many	TRBV28	14	TRBJ2-5
TGTGCCACCGCCGGGACACCATACAATGAGCAGTTCTTT	CATAGTPYNEQFF	.	.	TRBV6-6	13	TRBJ2-1
TGTGCCAGCAGGGGGGGTCTAAACGCTGAAAAACTGTTTTTT	CASRGGLNAEKLFF	.	few	TRBV6-1	14	TRBJ1-4
TGTGCCAGTCAGTGGGGAGACTACGAGCAGTACTTC	CASQWGDYEQYF	.	.	TRBV11-2	12	TRBJ2-7
TGTGCCAGCAGCTTAGGTGGATCCCCCTACGAGCAGTACTTC	CASSLGGSPYEQYF	.	.	TRBV13	14	TRBJ2-7
TGTGCCAGCAGCTTGACTTTGACAGGTGACAGGCCGGGGGCCAACGTCCTGACTTTC	CASSLTLTGDRPGANVLTF	.	.	TRBV5-4	19	TRBJ2-6
TGTGCCAGCAGAAGTCAGGGGGGCCAGTTCTTC	CASRSQGGQFF	.	.	TRBV27	11	TRBJ2-1
TGTGCCAGCAGCGAAACCGGGACAGGTTTCTCTGGGGCCAACGTCCTGACTTTC	CASSETGTGFSGANVLTF	TRBD1	many	TRBV27	18	TRBJ2-6
TGTGCCAGCAGCCAAGCCCCGGGACAGGGCTACAATGAGCAGTTCTTC	CASSQAPGQGYNEQFF	TRBD1	.	TRBV4-2	16	TRBJ2-1
TGTGCCAGCAGTCCGGACACTTCCTACGAGCAGTACTTC	CASSPDTSYEQYF	.	many	TRBV12-3/TRBV12-4	13	TRBJ2-7
TGTGCCAGCATCATTACAGGGGGCATCTACAATGAGCAGTTCTTC	CASIITGGIYNEQFF	TRBD1	many	TRBV12-3/TRBV12-4	15	TRBJ2-1
TGTGCCAGCAGTACTAGCGATACAGACAATGAGCAGTTCTTC	CASSTSDTDNEQFF	TRBD2	few	TRBV2	14	TRBJ2-1
TGTGCCAGCAGTTTAAGCGGGAGGAGGAATGAGCAGTTCTTC	CASSLSGRRNEQFF	TRBD2	many	TRBV28	14	TRBJ2-1
TGCGCCAGCAGCCAAGAGGGGTGGACTAGCGGGAGCCTACCCTACAATGAGCAGTTCTTC	CASSQEGWTSGSLPYNEQFF	TRBD2	.	TRBV4-1	20	TRBJ2-1
TGTGCCACCAGTGATTTTGAAGAGACCCAGTACTTC	CATSDFEETQYF	.	.	TRBV24-1	12	TRBJ2-5
TGTGCCAGCAGCCCGCAGACAGGGGGCGGCTCCTACAATGAGCAGTTCTTC	CASSPQTGGGSYNEQFF	TRBD1	few	TRBV9	17	TRBJ2-1
TGTGCCACCAGTGAGGTTACTAGCGGCACAGATACGCAGTATTTT	CATSEVTSGTDTQYF	TRBD2	few	TRBV24-1	15	TRBJ2-3
TGTGCCACCAGTGATTTGGGGGACACCACAGATACGCAGTATTTT	CATSDLGDTTDTQYF	.	.	TRBV24-1	15	TRBJ2-3
TGTGCCAGCAGTCTAGGGACTAGCGGGATTCTCGTGGGGGAGACCCAGTACTTC	CASSLGTSGILVGETQYF	TRBD2	few	TRBV11-1	18	TRBJ2-5
TGTGCCAGCAGCGAGGACGGGAGCTCCTACAATGAGCAGTTCTTC	CASSEDGSSYNEQFF	.	many	TRBV9	15	TRBJ2-1
TGTGCCAGCAGTCGACTAGGAGACGAGCAGTACTTC	CASSRLGDEQYF	.	few	TRBV12-3/TRBV12-4	12	TRBJ2-7
TGTGCCAGCAGCTTAGAGTTCAGGGGGGGGTTCTACAATGAGCAGTTCTTC	CASSLEFRGGFYNEQFF	.	few	TRBV11-2	17	TRBJ2-1
TGTGCCAGCAGCACCACAGGAGGGGATACGCAGTATTTT	CASSTTGGDTQYF	.	few	TRBV5-6	13	TRBJ2-3
TGTGCCAGCAGTTACCTGGAAAGGGTCGGGACTAGCGGGAGGTCATACGAGCAGTACTTC	CASSYLERVGTSGRSYEQYF	.	many	TRBV21-1	20	TRBJ2-7
TGTGCCAGCAGCTTAAGTCCCCTATTCGGGGGGACGTACGGGGAGCTGTTTTTT	CASSLSPLFGGTYGELFF	TRBD2	few	TRBV5-5	18	TRBJ2-2
TGTGCCACCAGAAAAGGAACAGGGGCGCTCAATGAGCAGTTCTTC	CATRKGTGALNEQFF	TRBD1	.	TRBV15	15	TRBJ2-1
TGTGCCAGCAGGACACGGGAAGACAGGGATCAAGAGACCCAGTACTTC	CASRTREDRDQETQYF	TRBD1	.	TRBV6-1	16	TRBJ2-5
TGTGCCAGCACCTTGGGTGGTGAAAAACTGTTTTTT	CASTLGGEKLFF	.	.	TRBV12-3/TRBV12-4	12	TRBJ1-4
TGTGCCAGCAGTGAAGTCGAAGGGGGCTTATATGGCTACACCTTC	CASSEVEGGLYGYTF	TRBD1	many	TRBV2	15	TRBJ1-2
TGCGCCAGCAGTGAAATCGGCACAGATACGCAGTATTTT	CASSEIGTDTQYF	.	.	TRBV10-2	13	TRBJ2-3
TGTGCCAGCAGTCTCCTGGTGGGAGACGAGCAGTTCTTC	CASSLLVGDEQFF	.	many	TRBV12-3/TRBV12-4	13	TRBJ2-1
TGTGCCAGCAGTTTGGACCCGGGTCCCTACGAGCAGTACTTC	CASSLDPGPYEQYF	.	.	TRBV27	14	TRBJ2-7
TGTGCCAGCAGCTCGGAGGGGGGGACTATCGACAATGAGCAGTTCTTC	CASSSEGGTIDNEQFF	.	.	TRBV5-5	16	TRBJ2-1
TGTGCCAGCAGCCGAGGGACTAGCGGGGCCCCGGGCGATACGCAGTATTTT	CASSRGTSGAPGDTQYF	TRBD2	many	TRBV12-3/TRBV12-4	17	TRBJ2-3